Below are 5 T cell receptor beta chains sequenced from a single sample in a study of blood T cell repertoires in COVID-19. Repertoires were generated with immunoSEQ multiplex PCR, while TCRdb's copy carries only in-frame clones and drops some. This table has around 140,000 clones, roughly 90% appearing once. The sample was peripheral blood. The receptors were sampled from a man between 70 and 80 years old with acute or convalescent COVID-19.

The chain recombines TRBV12-3 or TRBV12-4 with TRBJ2-3, with D possibly TRBD2 on 5 matching bases. The CDR3 consists of 13 residues. V lost 6 bases, J lost 5 bases, and 12 bases lay in between. This CDR3 reads CASSPPRGDTQYF. The CDR3 coding sequence is TGTGCCAGCAGCCCCCCACGGGGAGATACGCAGTATTTT.

This clone was counted a single time. The chain recombines TRBV3-1 (or the pseudogene TRBV3-2) with TRBJ2-1; 7 bases are a match to TRBD2. Trimming at V came to 4 bases and at J to 10 bases, leaving 4 bases not matched to a gene. Germline V gene sequence: CDR1 LGHDT, CDR2 YNNKEL (reference sequence). The CDR3 is 12 residues long. This CDR3 reads CASSPPGGEQFF. The CDR3, as DNA: TGTGCCAGCAGCCCACCCGGGGGGGAGCAGTTCTTC.

V usage is TRBV11-2 and J usage is TRBJ2-7, with D tentatively TRBD1 (5 bases). The germline CDR1 and CDR2 sequences are SGHAT and FQNNGV. This CDR3 region has 13 residues. Trimming left V 5 bases short and J 5 bases short, with 13 bases between. The CDR3 region is CASSITGDHEQYF. The CDR3 coding sequence is TGTGCCAGCAGCATCACAGGCGACCACGAGCAGTACTTC.

The rearrangement uses TRBV6-1 and TRBJ1-6; TRBD1 matches at 7 bases. CDR3 length: 16 amino acids. V shed 2 bases, J shed 7 bases, and the junction held 8 bases outside the gene matches. Germline CDR1 is MNHNS and CDR2 is SASEGT. CDR3 protein: CASSESTRQGNSPLHF. The CDR3 DNA is TGTGCCAGCAGTGAAAGTACGAGACAGGGAAATTCACCCCTCCACTTT.

This sequence joins TRBV4-1 and TRBJ2-3; possibly TRBD1 for D (6 bases). CDR3 length equals 15 residues. CDR1 is MGHRA, CDR2 YSYEKL, per germline. V was trimmed by 4 bases and J by 5 bases, leaving 16 bases between them. In DNA, the CDR3 is TGCGCCAGCAGCCCAAGATACAGGGCGGGAGATACGCAGTATTTT. Protein product: CASSPRYRAGDTQYF.